The 19 T cell receptor beta chains below all came from one sample that was sequenced in a study of blood T cell repertoires in COVID-19. Assay: immunoSEQ multiplex PCR; the TCRdb copy retains only in-frame clones and omits some. This table has a few hundred thousand clones, roughly 85% appearing once. Sequencing was done on a sample of PBMCs or T cells enriched from blood (not recorded which). The receptors derive from a woman aged 25 to 39 who had recovered from COVID-19.

This clone came up once. The rearrangement uses TRBV25-1 and TRBJ2-2; D is uncertain. CDR3 size: 13 residues. The V gene lost 2 bases and the J gene lost 2 bases, with 3 bases spanning the gap. Germline V gene data show CDR1 as MGHDK and CDR2 as SYGVNS. The CDR3 is CASSETNTGELFF. As DNA, the CDR3 is TGTGCCAGCAGTGAAACTAACACCGGGGAGCTGTTTTTT.

The chain recombines TRBV7-9 with TRBJ1-1; 9 bases agree with TRBD1. The V gene end was trimmed by 3 bases and the J gene end by 10 bases; junction bases not matched to a gene: 3. Germline CDR1 reads SEHNR; CDR2 reads FQNEAQ (reference sequence). The CDR3 has 12 amino acids. The CDR3 DNA is TGTGCCAGCAGCTTGCAGACAGGGGGAGCTTTCTTT. It is translated as CASSLQTGGAFF.

CDR3: CASSLVQGGATEAFF. CDR3 bases: TGTGCCAGCAGCTTGGTGCAGGGGGGAGCCACTGAAGCTTTCTTT. V usage is TRBV5-4 and J usage is TRBJ1-1; 7 bases match TRBD1. CDR3 length: 15 amino acids. Per the germline V gene, CDR1 is SGHNT and CDR2 is YYREEE (reference sequence). J gave up 4 bases and V 0 bases, and 6 bases lay outside the gene matches.

This clone was detected once. The chain carries TRBV19 and TRBJ2-3; 9 bases are shared with TRBD1. From germline, CDR1 is LNHDA and CDR2 SQIVND (reference sequence). This CDR3 contains 15 residues. V was clipped by 6 bases and J by 0 bases; unmatched bases: 4. CDR3 in DNA: TGTGCCAGTAGGCCGACAGGGGGAAGCACAGATACGCAGTATTTT. Its translation is CASRPTGGSTDTQYF.

The chain has TRBV30 and TRBJ1-1, with D possibly matching TRBD1 (6 bases). CDR3 size: 14 residues. The germline gives CDR1 GTSNPN, CDR2 SVGIG (reference sequence). Trimming removed 2 bases at V and 10 bases at J, with 20 bases between. The DNA of the CDR3 is TGTGCCTGGAGTTGGGATCAGGGGTCGGGTGGAGCTTTCTTT. Its protein is CAWSWDQGSGGAFF.

This chain uses TRBV3-1 (or the pseudogene TRBV3-2) with TRBJ2-3; possibly TRBD2 for D (5 bases). Germline V lookup: CDR1 LGHDT, CDR2 YNNKEL (reference sequence). V dropped 1 base and J dropped 6 bases, with 17 bases sitting between them. The CDR3 is 16 residues long. The CDR3 reads CASSQAVRARGDTQYF. The CDR3 DNA reads as TGTGCCAGCAGCCAAGCCGTGAGGGCGCGAGGGGATACGCAGTATTTT.

The chain couples TRBV6-2 or TRBV6-3 to TRBJ2-7; 10 bases are shared with TRBD1. Germline V CDR1 and CDR2: MNHEY, SVGEGT. This CDR3 is built from 16 residues. After removal of 0 bases from V and 3 bases from J, the junction contained 5 bases not matched to a gene. The CDR3 DNA is TGTGCCAGCAGTTACTCGAGGACAGGGGGTAGCTACGAGCAGTACTTC. This gives the protein CASSYSRTGGSYEQYF.

This clone was seen only once. V is TRBV7-2 and J is TRBJ2-1; 11 bases match TRBD2. Germline V gene lookup returns CDR1 SGHTA and CDR2 FQGNSA. V shed 1 base and J 11 bases; nucleotides not matched to a gene: 16. The CDR3 length is 18 residues. Written as DNA, the CDR3 is TGTGCCAGCAGCTTAGTGCCCGTGACTAGCGGGGTAGTCGTGAAGCAGTTCTTC. As protein: CASSLVPVTSGVVVKQFF.

The chain combines TRBV7-9 with TRBJ2-1; 7 positions match TRBD1. J lost 0 bases, V lost 5 bases, and 7 bases had no gene match. The germline V gene encodes CDR1 SEHNR and CDR2 FQNEAQ (reference sequence). This CDR3 is 16 amino acids long. Here the CDR3 reads CASSPRQGPSYNEQFF. Here the CDR3 DNA reads TGTGCCAGCAGCCCCAGACAGGGTCCCTCCTACAATGAGCAGTTCTTC.

The chain uses TRBV12-3 or TRBV12-4 and TRBJ2-2, with a possible D match to TRBD1 (6 bases). The CDR3 contains 13 residues. Trimming left V 5 bases short and J 8 bases short, with 12 bases between. CDR3 sequence reads: CASSRQDPGELFF. CDR3 sequence (DNA): TGTGCCAGCAGTAGACAGGACCCGGGGGAGCTGTTTTTT.

The V gene is TRBV4-3, the J gene TRBJ2-5, with a tentative D call TRBD2 (6 bases). The V end lost 3 bases, the J end lost 6 bases, and 14 bases lay between the germline ends. The CDR3 sequence is 14 residues long. CDR1 is LGHNA, CDR2 YSLEER, per germline. This CDR3 reads CASSQEGPSKTQYF. CDR3 nucleotides: TGCGCCAGCAGCCAGGAGGGACCATCGAAGACCCAGTACTTC.

The chain joins TRBV5-1 to TRBJ2-5; TRBD2 agrees at 8 bases. Germline-derived CDR1 and CDR2 are SGHRS and YFSETQ. The trim removed 2 bases at V and 2 bases at J, leaving 5 bases unmatched. The CDR3 loop spans 15 amino acids. The CDR3 sequence is CASSLAPGGQETQYF. CDR3 coding DNA: TGCGCCAGCAGCTTAGCCCCGGGGGGGCAAGAGACCCAGTACTTC.

The rearrangement links TRBV11-3 to TRBJ2-2; D might be TRBD1 (6 bases). Trimming removed 5 bases from V and 2 bases from J, with 9 bases in between. The length of the CDR3 is 14 residues. CDR1 and CDR2 from the germline V gene are SGHNT and YENEEA. Here the CDR3 reads CASSRTANTGELFF. CDR3 sequence (DNA): TGTGCCAGCAGCCGGACAGCTAACACCGGGGAGCTGTTTTTT.

The V gene is TRBV14, the J gene TRBJ1-1, with 8 positions matching TRBD1. The ends lost 8 bases at V and 3 bases at J; junction bases unmatched: 5. The CDR3 length is 13 residues. The germline CDR1 and CDR2 sequences are SGHDN and FVKESK. Here the CDR3 reads CASRADRDTEAFF. The CDR3 bases are TGTGCCAGCCGCGCGGACAGGGACACTGAAGCTTTCTTT. The complete variable domain, with remaining parts taken from reference TRBV14 and TRBJ1-1, reads EAGVTQFPSHSVIEKGQTVTLRCDPISGHDNLYWYRRVMGKEIKFLLHFVKESKQDESGMPNNRFLAERTGGTYSTLKVQPAELEDSGVYFCASRADRDTEAFFGQGTRLTVV.

This chain connects TRBV27 to TRBJ2-7; no definite D call. The CDR3 spans 13 residues. V was pared by 5 bases and J by 2 bases, with 10 bases between. Germline values: CDR1 MNHEY, CDR2 SMNVEV (reference sequence). The CDR3: CASSTQATYEQYF. The CDR3 DNA reads as TGTGCCAGCAGTACTCAGGCAACCTACGAGCAGTACTTC.

The J gene is TRBJ1-1, the V gene TRBV19, with 7 bases that match TRBD1. Germline V gene sequence: CDR1 LNHDA, CDR2 SQIVND (reference sequence). Trimming cost V 3 bases and J 0 bases; bases outside gene matches: 19. The CDR3 is 20 amino acids. The CDR3 is CASSIWGRGLVQLMNTEAFF. For the CDR3, the DNA is TGTGCCAGTAGTATCTGGGGCAGGGGGTTGGTCCAACTCATGAACACTGAAGCTTTCTTT. Drawing the rest from reference TRBV19 and TRBJ1-1, the complete variable domain is DGGITQSPKYLFRKEGQNVTLSCEQNLNHDAMYWYRQDPGQGLRLIYYSQIVNDFQKGDIAEGYSVSREKKESFPLTVTSAQKNPTAFYLCASSIWGRGLVQLMNTEAFFGQGTRLTVV.

The chain combines TRBV9 with TRBJ2-7; tentative D call: TRBD1 (5 bases). CDR1 SGDLS and CDR2 YYNGEE come from the germline V gene. Trimming removed 4 bases at V and 3 bases at J, with 14 bases between. This CDR3 region has 14 residues. The CDR3 DNA sequence: TGTGCCAGCAGCCCCCGAGGTAGGGGCTACGAGCAGTACTTC. Its translation is CASSPRGRGYEQYF.

J is TRBJ2-2 and V is TRBV12-2; the D call TRBD2 from the table was never checked on the DNA. TRBV12-2 is marked as a pseudogene. The CDR3 length is 17 residues. The CDR3 here is CASRPGTSGGAIGELFF. Written as DNA, the CDR3 is TGTGCAAGTCGCCCCGGGACTAGCGGGGGGGCAATCGGGGAGCTGTTTTTT.

V and J are TRBV6-5 and TRBJ2-3, with 7 bases lining up with TRBD2. The CDR3 covers 14 residues. CDR1 is MNHEY, CDR2 SVGAGI, per germline. V shed 3 bases, J shed 0 bases, and the junction held 0 bases outside the gene matches. The CDR3 DNA is TGTGCCAGCAGTTATAGCGGGAGCACAGATACGCAGTATTTT. It translates to CASSYSGSTDTQYF.